Each of the 11 T cell receptor beta chains below was sequenced from the same sample in a study of T cell responses to AZD1222 COVID-19 vaccine. Here immunoSEQ multiplex PCR was the method, and the copy in TCRdb shows in-frame clones only, minus some. The sample includes 80,000 to 90,000 clones, roughly 88% of them seen just once. The input for sequencing was peripheral blood, taken on day 0 of MenACWY control vaccination. All receptors come from an adult in good health.

V gene TRBV11-2 combines with J gene TRBJ1-5; D gene unclear. This CDR3 is built from 13 residues. Trimming removed 2 bases at V and 4 bases at J, with 6 bases between. Per the germline V gene, CDR1 is SGHAT and CDR2 is FQNNGV. The CDR3 bases are TGTGCCAGCAGCTTATCGGCTAATCAGCCCCAGCATTTT. This sequence encodes CASSLSANQPQHF.

This clone has just one count. The chain links TRBV19 to TRBJ1-1; D uncertain. Trimming left V 9 bases short and J 7 bases short, with 15 bases between. The CDR3 has 12 residues. Germline lookup yields CDR1 LNHDA and CDR2 SQIVND (reference sequence). The CDR3 DNA follows: TGTGCCAGCTCTCTTACGGCGGTTGAAGCTTTCTTT. Translating it yields CASSLTAVEAFF.

This clone was recorded only once. The CDR3: CASSLSGGKGYTF. CDR3 in DNA: TGTGCCAGCAGTTTATCGGGGGGCAAGGGCTACACCTTC. The V call is TRBV28, the J call TRBJ1-2; D is possibly TRBD1 (6 bases). The CDR3 contains 13 residues. Germline-derived CDR1 and CDR2 are MDHEN and SYDVKM. V dropped 1 base and J dropped 8 bases, with 11 bases sitting between them.

The chain joins TRBV27 to TRBJ1-1; D possibly corresponds to TRBD1 (5 bases). CDR1 is MNHEY, CDR2 SMNVEV, per germline (reference sequence). The germline V and J ends were trimmed by 6 bases and 5 bases, with 10 bases remaining between them. The CDR3 runs to 12 residues. The DNA for the CDR3 is TGTGCCAGCAGAAGGGGAACTACTGAAGCTTTCTTT. This gives the protein CASRRGTTEAFF.

This chain connects TRBV10-3 to TRBJ2-7, with 11 positions matching TRBD2. Germline V gives CDR1 ENHRY, CDR2 SYGVKD. CDR3 length: 15 residues. V trimming: 4 bases; J trimming: 4 bases; junction bases outside the gene matches: 6. This CDR3 is CAISGGASGGYEQYF. The CDR3 DNA reads as TGTGCCATCAGTGGCGGCGCTAGCGGGGGGTACGAGCAGTACTTC.

J is TRBJ2-5 and V is TRBV29-1; the match to TRBD2 covers 8 bases. Losses at the gene ends were 4 bases for V and 4 bases for J; bases not matched to a gene: 2. Germline CDR1 reads SQVTM; CDR2 reads ANQGSEA. The CDR3 has 12 residues. CDR3 nucleotides: TGCAGCGTTGCGGGAGGGGGAGAGACCCAGTACTTC. It yields the protein CSVAGGGETQYF.

V and J are TRBV18 and TRBJ1-3; D gene uncertain. The V gene's germline CDR1 is KGHSH and CDR2 LQKENI. This CDR3 comprises 15 residues. Trimming removed 8 bases at V and 0 bases at J, with 14 bases between. Here the CDR3 reads CASAADSRSGNTIYF. For the CDR3, the DNA is TGTGCCAGCGCCGCAGATTCCCGCTCTGGAAACACCATATATTTT.

V usage is TRBV4-1 and J usage is TRBJ2-5, with unresolved D. The CDR3 length is 12 residues. V was pared by 0 bases and J by 5 bases, with 4 bases between. CDR1 is MGHRA, CDR2 YSYEKL, per germline. CDR3: CASSQDFETQYF. CDR3 sequence (DNA): TGCGCCAGCAGCCAAGATTTCGAGACCCAGTACTTC.

The chain carries TRBV6-1 and TRBJ2-2; D may be TRBD1 (6 bases). CDR3 length: 16 residues. The V and J ends lost 2 bases and 2 bases respectively, with 12 bases between them. Germline V lookup: CDR1 MNHNS, CDR2 SASEGT. CDR3 sequence (DNA): TGTGCCAGCAGTGAACAGGGGCAGGGTAACACCGGGGAGCTGTTTTTT. This gives the protein CASSEQGQGNTGELFF.

CDR3 sequence: CASSFDRKVGGEYF. CDR3 coding DNA: TGTGCCAGCAGCTTTGACAGGAAGGTCGGGGGGGAGTACTTC. V and J are TRBV7-2 and TRBJ2-7, with TRBD2 identical over 8 bases. The J segment lost 11 bases and the V segment lost 3 bases, leaving 12 bases of the junction unmatched. The CDR3 sequence is 14 residues long. Germline V lookup: CDR1 SGHTA, CDR2 FQGNSA.

The J gene is TRBJ2-7, the V gene TRBV3-1 (or the pseudogene TRBV3-2); 7 bases are shared with TRBD2. V shed 8 bases and J 4 bases; nucleotides not matched to a gene: 8. CDR3 length: 13 amino acids. CDR1 is LGHDT and CDR2 is YNNKEL in the germline V gene (reference sequence). The CDR3 bases are TGTGCCAGCGGTATGGCGGGAGCGTACGAGCAGTACTTC. This encodes CASGMAGAYEQYF.